Sequencing of this T cell receptor beta chain was carried out in a study of blood T cell repertoires in COVID-19. The overall study: Sites in the United States, Italy and Spain provided acute and convalescent COVID-19 samples. Sample material is recorded as cDNA or gDNA derived from T cells, B-cell-depleted T cells, or PBMCs.

The method was immunoSEQ multiplex PCR; TCRdb's version includes in-frame clones alone and lacks a portion of them. The data show around 220,000 clones, around 86% seen once. V was cut by 1 base and J by 2 bases, with 8 bases left in between. The CDR3 loop spans 14 amino acids. Germline V lookup: CDR1 SNHLY, CDR2 FYNNEI. Followed longitudinally, the Seattle patients had been enrolled during active infection. This TCR was recovered from a woman in her fifties or sixties with COVID-19, enrolled during active disease. The rearrangement uses TRBV2 and TRBJ1-1; D remains ambiguous. Sequenced input: peripheral blood. The CDR3: CASSEDRFNTEAFF. The CDR3 DNA is TGTGCCAGCAGTGAAGACCGGTTTAACACTGAAGCTTTCTTT.